This T cell receptor beta chain emerged from a study of blood T cell repertoires in COVID-19. This CDR3 comprises 15 residues. CDR1 MDHEN and CDR2 SYDVKM come from the germline V gene. V was clipped by 3 bases and J by 6 bases; unmatched bases: 6. Using immunoSEQ multiplex PCR, the repertoire was profiled, and TCRdb retains in-frame clones only, with some absent. The sample has about 210,000 clones, 65% to 90% seen once. Participants reported their clinical history, and cohort assignment relied on those reports. This chain uses TRBV28 with TRBJ2-7, with 12 nucleotides matching TRBD2. This clonotype was sampled from a woman aged 40 to 50 with acute COVID-19. Sequenced: PBMCs or T cells enriched from blood (not recorded which). CDR3 loop: CASSLDPLAGGEQYF. The DNA of the CDR3 is TGTGCCAGCAGTTTGGATCCACTAGCGGGAGGCGAGCAGTACTTC.